This T cell receptor (beta chain) was observed in a study of cytomegalovirus exposure and HLA in healthy donors. Study results and caveats: The TCR clusters that emerged in the first cohort tended, a later analysis found, to co-occur in the roughly 120 validation repertoires. According to reports, the classifier identified cytomegalovirus status with high specificity and sensitivity.

Germline assignment: CDR1 SGHTA and CDR2 FQGNSA. The CDR3 has 15 residues. The V gene end was trimmed by 4 bases and the J gene end by 1 base; junction bases not matched to a gene: 5. Of note for this clone: Antigen: not known.

TCRdb's table, derived via immunoSEQ multiplex PCR, lists solely in-frame clones and lacks some. The table shows some 98,000 clones, with roughly 87% occurring only once. The chain carries TRBV7-2 and TRBJ2-3, with 7 bases aligning to TRBD2. The sequence was obtained from a man younger than 30 in good health and CMV-seropositive. The sequencing input was PBMCs. As DNA, the CDR3 is TGTGCCAGCAGCTCCGGGACTATCCGCACAGATACGCAGTATTTT. It translates to CASSSGTIRTDTQYF. Full variable domain (rest looked up from reference TRBV7-2 and TRBJ2-3): GAGVSQSPSNKVTEKGKDVELRCDPISGHTALYWYRQSLGQGLEFLIYFQGNSAPDKSGLPSDRFSAERTGGSVSTLTIQRTQQEDSAVYLCASSSGTIRTDTQYFGPGTRLTVL.